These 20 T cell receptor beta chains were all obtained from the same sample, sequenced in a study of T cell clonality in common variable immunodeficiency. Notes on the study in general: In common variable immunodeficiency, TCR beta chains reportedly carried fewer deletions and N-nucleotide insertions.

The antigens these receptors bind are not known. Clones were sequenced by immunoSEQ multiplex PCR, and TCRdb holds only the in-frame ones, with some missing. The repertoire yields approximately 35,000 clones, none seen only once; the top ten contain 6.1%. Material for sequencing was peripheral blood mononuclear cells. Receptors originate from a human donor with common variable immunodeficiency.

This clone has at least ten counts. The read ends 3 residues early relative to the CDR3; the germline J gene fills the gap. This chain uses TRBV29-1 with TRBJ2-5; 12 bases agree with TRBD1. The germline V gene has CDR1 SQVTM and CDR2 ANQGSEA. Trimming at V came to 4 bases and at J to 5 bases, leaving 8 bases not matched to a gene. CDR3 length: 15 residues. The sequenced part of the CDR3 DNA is TGCAGCGTTGCACAGGGGACAGGGGGCGCGGAGACC. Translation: CSVAQGTGGAET. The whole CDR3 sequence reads CSVAQGTGGAETQYF.

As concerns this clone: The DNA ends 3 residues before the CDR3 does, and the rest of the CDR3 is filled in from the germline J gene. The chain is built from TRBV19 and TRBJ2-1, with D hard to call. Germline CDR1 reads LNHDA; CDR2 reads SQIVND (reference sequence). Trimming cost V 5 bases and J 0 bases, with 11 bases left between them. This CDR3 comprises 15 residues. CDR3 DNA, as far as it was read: TGTGCCAGTAGTCCCCACACCACCTCCTACAATGAG. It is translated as CASSPHTTSYNE. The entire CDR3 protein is CASSPHTTSYNEQFF.

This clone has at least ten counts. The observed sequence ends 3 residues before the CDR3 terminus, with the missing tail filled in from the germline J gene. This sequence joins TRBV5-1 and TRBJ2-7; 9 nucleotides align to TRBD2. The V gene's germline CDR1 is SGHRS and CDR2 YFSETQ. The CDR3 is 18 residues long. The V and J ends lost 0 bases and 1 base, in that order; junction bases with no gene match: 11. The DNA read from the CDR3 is TGCGCCAGCAGCTTGGCCACTAGCGGGTTTTATGAATCCTACGAG. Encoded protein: CASSLATSGFYESYE. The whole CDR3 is CASSLATSGFYESYEQYF.

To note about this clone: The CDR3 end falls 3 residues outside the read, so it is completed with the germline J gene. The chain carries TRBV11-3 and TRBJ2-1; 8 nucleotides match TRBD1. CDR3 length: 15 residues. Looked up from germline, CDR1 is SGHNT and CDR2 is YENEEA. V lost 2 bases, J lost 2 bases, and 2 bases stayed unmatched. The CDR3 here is CASSLKQGAYNEQFF. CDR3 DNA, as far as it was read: TGTGCCAGCAGCTTAAAACAGGGGGCCTACAATGAG.

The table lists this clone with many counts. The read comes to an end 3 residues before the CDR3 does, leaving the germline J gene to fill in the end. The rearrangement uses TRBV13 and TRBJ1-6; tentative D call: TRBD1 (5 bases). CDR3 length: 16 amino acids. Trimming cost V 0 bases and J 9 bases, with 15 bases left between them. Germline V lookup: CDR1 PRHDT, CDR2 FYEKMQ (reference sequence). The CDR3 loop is CASSLGVGAATSPLHF. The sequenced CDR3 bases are TGTGCCAGCAGCTTAGGCGTAGGGGCGGCAACTTCACCC.

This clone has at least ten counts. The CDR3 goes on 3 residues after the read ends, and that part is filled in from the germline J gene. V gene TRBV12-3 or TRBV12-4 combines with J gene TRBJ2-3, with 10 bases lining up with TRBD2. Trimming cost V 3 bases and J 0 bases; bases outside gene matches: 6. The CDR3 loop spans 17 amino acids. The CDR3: CASSFRLAGASTDTQYF. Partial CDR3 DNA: TGTGCCAGCAGTTTTCGGCTAGCGGGGGCTAGCACAGATACG.

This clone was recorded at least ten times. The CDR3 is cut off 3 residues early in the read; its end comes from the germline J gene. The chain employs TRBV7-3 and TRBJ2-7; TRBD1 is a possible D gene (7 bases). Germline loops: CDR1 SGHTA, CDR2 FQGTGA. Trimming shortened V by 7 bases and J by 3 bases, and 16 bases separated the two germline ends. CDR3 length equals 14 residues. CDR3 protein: CASISLRDSYEQYF. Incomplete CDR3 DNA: TGTGCCAGCATCTCTCTGCGGGACAGCTACGAG.

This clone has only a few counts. CDR3 DNA (partial): TGCGCCAGCAGTCAATATAACAGGGGCTACGAG. This translates into CASSQYNRGYE. The complete CDR3 reads CASSQYNRGYEQYF. The chain combines TRBV23-1 with TRBJ2-7; TRBD1 matches 7 bases. Sequencing ends 3 residues short of the CDR3 end; the germline J gene provides the rest. TRBV23-1 is an open reading frame whose function is uncertain. The length of the CDR3 is 14 residues. V shed 1 base and J 3 bases; nucleotides not matched to a gene: 3.

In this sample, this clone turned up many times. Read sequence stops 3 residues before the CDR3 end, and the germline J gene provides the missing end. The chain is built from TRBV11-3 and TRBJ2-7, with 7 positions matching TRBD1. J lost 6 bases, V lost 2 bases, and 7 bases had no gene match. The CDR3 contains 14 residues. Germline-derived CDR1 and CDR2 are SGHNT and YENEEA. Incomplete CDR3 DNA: TGTGCCAGCAGCTTAAGTACCAGGGGGAGCGAG. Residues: CASSLSTRGSE. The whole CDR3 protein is CASSLSTRGSEQYF.

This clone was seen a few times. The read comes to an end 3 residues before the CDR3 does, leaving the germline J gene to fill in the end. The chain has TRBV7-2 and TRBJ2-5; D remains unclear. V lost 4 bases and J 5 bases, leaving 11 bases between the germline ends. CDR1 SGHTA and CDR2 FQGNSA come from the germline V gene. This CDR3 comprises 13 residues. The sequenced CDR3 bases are TGTGCCAGCAGCTCGCAATACAGTGAGACC. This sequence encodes CASSSQYSET. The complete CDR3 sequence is CASSSQYSETQYF.

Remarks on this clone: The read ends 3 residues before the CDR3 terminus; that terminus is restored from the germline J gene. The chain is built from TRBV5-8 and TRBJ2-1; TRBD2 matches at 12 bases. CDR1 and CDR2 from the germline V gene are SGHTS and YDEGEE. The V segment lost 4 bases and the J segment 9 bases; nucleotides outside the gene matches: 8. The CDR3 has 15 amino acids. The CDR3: CASSARLAGAGEQFF. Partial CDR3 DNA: TGTGCCAGCAGCGCGAGACTAGCGGGGGCGGGTGAG.

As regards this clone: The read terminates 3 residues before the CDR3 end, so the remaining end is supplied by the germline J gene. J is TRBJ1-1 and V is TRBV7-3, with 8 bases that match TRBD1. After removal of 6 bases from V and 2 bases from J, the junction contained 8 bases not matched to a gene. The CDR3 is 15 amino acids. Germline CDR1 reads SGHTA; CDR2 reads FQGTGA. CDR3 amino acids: CASSPNGQGNTEAFF. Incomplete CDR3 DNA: TGTGCCAGCAGTCCTAATGGACAGGGCAACACTGAA.

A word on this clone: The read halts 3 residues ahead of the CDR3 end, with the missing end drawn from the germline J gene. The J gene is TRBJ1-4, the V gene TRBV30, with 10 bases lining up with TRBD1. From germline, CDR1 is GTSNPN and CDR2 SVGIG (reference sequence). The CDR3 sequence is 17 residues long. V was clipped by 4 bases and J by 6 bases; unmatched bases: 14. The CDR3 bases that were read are TGTGCCTGGAAGCCCGGACAGGGGGGACTGGGGGATGAAAAA. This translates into CAWKPGQGGLGDEK. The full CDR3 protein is CAWKPGQGGLGDEKLFF.

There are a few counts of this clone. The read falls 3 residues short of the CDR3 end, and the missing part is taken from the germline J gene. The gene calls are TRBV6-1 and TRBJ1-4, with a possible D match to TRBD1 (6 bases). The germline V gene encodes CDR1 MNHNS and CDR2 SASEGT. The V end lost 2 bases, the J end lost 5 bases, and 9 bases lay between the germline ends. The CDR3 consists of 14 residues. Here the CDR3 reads CASSERGNNEKLFF. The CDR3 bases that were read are TGTGCCAGCAGTGAAAGGGGGAACAATGAAAAA.

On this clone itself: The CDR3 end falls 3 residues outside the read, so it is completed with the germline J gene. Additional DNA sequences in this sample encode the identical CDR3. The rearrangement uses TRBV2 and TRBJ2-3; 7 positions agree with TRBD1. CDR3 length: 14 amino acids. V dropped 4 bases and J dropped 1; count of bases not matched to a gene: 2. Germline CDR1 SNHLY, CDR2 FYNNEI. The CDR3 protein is CASSVGGGTDTQYF. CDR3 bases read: TGTGCCAGCAGTGTAGGGGGCGGCACAGATACG.

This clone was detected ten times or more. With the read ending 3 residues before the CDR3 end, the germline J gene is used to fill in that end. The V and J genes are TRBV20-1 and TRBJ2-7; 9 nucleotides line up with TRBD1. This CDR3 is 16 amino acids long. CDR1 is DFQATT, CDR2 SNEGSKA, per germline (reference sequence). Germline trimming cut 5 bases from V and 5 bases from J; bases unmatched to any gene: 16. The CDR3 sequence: CSAGVGTGRVWNEQYF. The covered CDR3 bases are TGCAGTGCTGGGGTCGGGACAGGGCGTGTATGGAACGAG.

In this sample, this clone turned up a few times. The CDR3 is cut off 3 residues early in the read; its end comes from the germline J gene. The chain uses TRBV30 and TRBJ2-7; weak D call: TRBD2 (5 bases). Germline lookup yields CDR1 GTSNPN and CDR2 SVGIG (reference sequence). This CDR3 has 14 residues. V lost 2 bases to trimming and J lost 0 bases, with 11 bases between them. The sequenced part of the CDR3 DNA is TGTGCCTGGAGTTTAAGCGGCGACTCCTACGAG. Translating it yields CAWSLSGDSYE. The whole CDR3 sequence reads CAWSLSGDSYEQYF.

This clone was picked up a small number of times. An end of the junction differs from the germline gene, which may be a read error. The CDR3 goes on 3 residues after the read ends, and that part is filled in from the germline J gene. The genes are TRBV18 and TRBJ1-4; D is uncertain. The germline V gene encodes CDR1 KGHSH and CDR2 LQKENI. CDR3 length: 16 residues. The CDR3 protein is CASSPNEEATKEKLFF. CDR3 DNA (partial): TGTGCCAGCTCACCAAATGAGGAAGCAACTAAGGAAAAA.

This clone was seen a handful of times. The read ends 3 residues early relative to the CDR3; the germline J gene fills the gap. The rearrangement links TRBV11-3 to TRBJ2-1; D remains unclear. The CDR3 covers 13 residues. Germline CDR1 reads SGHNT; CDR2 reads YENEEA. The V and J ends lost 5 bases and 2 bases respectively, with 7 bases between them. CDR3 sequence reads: CASSQDTYNEQFF. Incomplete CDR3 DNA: TGTGCCAGCAGCCAAGACACCTACAATGAG. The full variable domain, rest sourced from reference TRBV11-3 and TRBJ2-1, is EAGVVQSPRYKIIEKKQPVAFWCNPISGHNTLYWYLQNLGQGPELLIRYENEEAVDDSQLPKDRFSAERLKGVDSTLKIQPAELGDSAVYLCASSQDTYNEQFFGPGTRLTVL.

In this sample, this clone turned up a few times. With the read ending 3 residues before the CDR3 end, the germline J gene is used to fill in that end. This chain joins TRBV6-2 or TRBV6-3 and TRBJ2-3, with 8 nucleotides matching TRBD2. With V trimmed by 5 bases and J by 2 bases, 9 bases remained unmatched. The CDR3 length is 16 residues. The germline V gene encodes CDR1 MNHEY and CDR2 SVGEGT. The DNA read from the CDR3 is TGTGCCAGCAGTCCCTGGGGCGGGGGGCCCACAGATACG. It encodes CASSPWGGGPTDT. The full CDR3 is CASSPWGGGPTDTQYF.